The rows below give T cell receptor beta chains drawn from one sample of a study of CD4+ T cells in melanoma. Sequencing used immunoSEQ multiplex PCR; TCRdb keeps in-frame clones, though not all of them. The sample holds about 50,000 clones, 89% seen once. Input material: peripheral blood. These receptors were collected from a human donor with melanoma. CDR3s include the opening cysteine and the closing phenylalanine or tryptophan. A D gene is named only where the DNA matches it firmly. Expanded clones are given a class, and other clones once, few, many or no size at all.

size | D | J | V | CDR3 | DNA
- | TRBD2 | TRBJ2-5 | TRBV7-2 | CASSLIAGGTQETQYF | TGTGCCAGCAGCCTGATAGCGGGGGGAACCCAAGAGACCCAGTACTTC
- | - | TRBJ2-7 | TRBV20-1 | CSALRGILF | TGCAGTGCTTTACGGGGGATCCTCTTC
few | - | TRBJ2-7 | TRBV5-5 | CASSNPLQGAYEQYF | TGTGCCAGCAGCAACCCCCTACAGGGAGCCTACGAGCAGTACTTC
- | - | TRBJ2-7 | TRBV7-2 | CASSLLPGHEQYF | TGTGCCAGCAGCTTACTTCCCGGGCACGAGCAGTACTTC
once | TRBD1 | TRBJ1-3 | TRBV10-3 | CATLGTGGNTIYF | TGTGCCACCTTAGGGACAGGGGGAAACACCATATATTTT
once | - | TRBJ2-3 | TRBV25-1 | CASSEAVQGRADTQYF | TGTGCCAGCAGTGAAGCCGTACAGGGCCGCGCAGATACGCAGTATTTT
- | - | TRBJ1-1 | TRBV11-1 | CASSLSANTEAFF | TGTGCCAGCAGCTTATCAGCGAACACTGAAGCTTTCTTT
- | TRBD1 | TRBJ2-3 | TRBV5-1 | CASSLGRQGNTDTQYF | TGCGCCAGCAGCTTGGGCCGACAGGGGAATACAGATACGCAGTATTTT
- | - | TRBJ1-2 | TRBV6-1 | CASSEFEANYGYTF | TGTGCCAGCAGTGAATTCGAGGCCAACTATGGCTACACCTTC
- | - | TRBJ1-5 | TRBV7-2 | CASSPIPGSNQPQHF | TGTGCCAGCAGCCCCATCCCAGGTAGCAATCAGCCCCAGCATTTT
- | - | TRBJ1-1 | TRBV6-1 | CASSDRSDVYTEAFF | TGTGCCAGCAGTGACAGATCGGACGTCTACACTGAAGCTTTCTTT
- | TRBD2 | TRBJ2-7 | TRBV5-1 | CASSPRLAGGSYEQYF | TGCGCCAGCAGCCCGAGACTAGCGGGGGGCAGCTACGAGCAGTACTTC
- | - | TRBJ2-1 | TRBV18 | CASSPPGSSYNEQFF | TGTGCCAGCTCACCACCTGGTAGCTCCTACAATGAGCAGTTCTTC
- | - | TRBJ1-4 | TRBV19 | CASSRQDLSEKLFF | TGTGCCAGTAGTAGACAGGACCTGAGTGAAAAACTGTTTTTT
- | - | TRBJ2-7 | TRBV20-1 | CSATRGHEQYF | TGCAGTGCAACAAGGGGCCACGAGCAGTACTTC